In its sample, the clone carrying this T cell receptor (beta chain) was seen a few times. No antigen is known for it. The CDR3 is 24 residues long. Germline values: CDR1 MNHNY, CDR2 SVGAGI (reference sequence). V shed 2 bases and J 8 bases; nucleotides not matched to a gene: 28. The data are from a study of T cell repertoires in cytomegalovirus infection. Regarding the study as a whole: It was HLA-C-restricted CMV-specific TCR beta clonotypes that dominated the response ex vivo. Cumulative public TCR beta family frequency identified CMV carriers with the relevant HLA.

TCRdb ran MiXCR on the reads and lists one entry per CDR3 protein. Altogether about 900,000 distinct CDR3 sequences are present, under 40% being singletons, with the ten largest covering about an eighth. The chain combines TRBV6-6 with TRBJ2-1; 15 nucleotides line up with TRBD2. The receptor's source is a human donor in good health (CMV status not recorded). Some clones in this sample may be carry-over from other donors' samples. The sample in question was cultured CD8+ T cells from PBMCs, obtained from culture after CMV antigen stimulation. Written as DNA, the CDR3 is TGTGCCAGCAGTTACCCCCTTGTCCCTCCCCCTGGACTAGCGGGGGGGCCATCCGGGGATGAGCAGTTCTTC. It specifies CASSYPLVPPPGLAGGPSGDEQFF.